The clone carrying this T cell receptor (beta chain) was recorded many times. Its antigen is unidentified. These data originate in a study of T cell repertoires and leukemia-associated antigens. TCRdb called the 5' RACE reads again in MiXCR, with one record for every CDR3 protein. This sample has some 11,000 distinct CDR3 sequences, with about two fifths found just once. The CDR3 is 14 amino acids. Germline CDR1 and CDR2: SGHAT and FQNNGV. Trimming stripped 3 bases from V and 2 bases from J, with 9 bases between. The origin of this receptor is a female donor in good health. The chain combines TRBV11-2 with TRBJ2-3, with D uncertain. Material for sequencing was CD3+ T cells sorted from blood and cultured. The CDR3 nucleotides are TGTGCCAGCAGCTTCGACTTGGTCACAGATACGCAGTATTTT. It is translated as CASSFDLVTDTQYF. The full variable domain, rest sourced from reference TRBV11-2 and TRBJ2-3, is EAGVAQSPRYKIIEKRQSVAFWCNPISGHATLYWYQQILGQGPKLLIQFQNNGVVDDSQLPKDRFSAERLKGVDSTLKIQPAKLEDSAVYLCASSFDLVTDTQYFGPGTRLTVL.